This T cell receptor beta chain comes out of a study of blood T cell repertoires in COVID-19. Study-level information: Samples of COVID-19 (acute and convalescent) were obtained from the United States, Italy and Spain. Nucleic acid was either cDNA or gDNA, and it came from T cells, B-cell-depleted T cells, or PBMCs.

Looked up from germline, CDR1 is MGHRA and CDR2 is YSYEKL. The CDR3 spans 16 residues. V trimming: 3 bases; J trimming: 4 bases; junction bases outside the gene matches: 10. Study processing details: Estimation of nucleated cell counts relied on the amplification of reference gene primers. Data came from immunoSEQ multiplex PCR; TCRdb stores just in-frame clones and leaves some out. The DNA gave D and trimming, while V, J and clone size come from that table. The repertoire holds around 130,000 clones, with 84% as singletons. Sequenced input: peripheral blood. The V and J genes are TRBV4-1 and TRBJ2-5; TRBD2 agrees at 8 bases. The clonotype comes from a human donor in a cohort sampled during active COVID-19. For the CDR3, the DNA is TGCGCCAGCAGCCAGCCGCGGGGGGCCACGGTAGAGACCCAGTACTTC. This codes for CASSQPRGATVETQYF.